This TCR beta chain was identified during a study of beta chain features in type 1 diabetes (dated by TCRdb to the late 2010s). The study in broad terms: Patients and healthy donors did not differ in mean age, gender distribution, total cell number or subset yield. The study compared TCRB repertoires of sorted circulating CD4+ T cell subsets between recently diagnosed type 1 diabetes patients and matched healthy donors. A total of 85 million to 140 million sorted cells were examined across all samples, and a strong correlation was observed between cell number per subset and RNA yield. Naive and central memory subsets were obtained from all 30 or so donors, but regulatory and stem cell-like memory subsets were isolated from only 8 patients and roughly eight healthy donors. The study at large found these results: Patients with type 1 diabetes made fewer insertions and deleted more nucleotides at VDJ recombination sites, implying thymic rearrangement abnormalities. Because cDNA rather than genomic DNA was sequenced, highly expressing activated cells could have been over-represented, although no difference in activation and CD3 levels was found between groups. Shorter templates might be favored by PCR, yet because patient and control samples were amplified and corrected together, any such skew would affect both groups equally. Naive, central memory and regulatory TCRB repertoires appeared more similar among patients than among healthy donors. Because small numbers of individuals were included in the HLA sub-analyses, any influence of HLA type on TCRB rearrangement was left unresolved. A moderate but significant shortening of TCRB CDR3 length was observed in type 1 diabetes patients in all four CD4+ subsets.

Concerning this clone: It has no known antigen specificity. Within one base of it there is no much larger clone, and no base qualities were kept.

A single peripheral blood draw of around 0.11 L on average was collected from each donor into heparinised tubes. A BD FACSAria II and a panel including CD45RO, CCR7, CD25, CD127, CD95 and CD27 were used to sort naive, central memory, regulatory and stem cell-like memory CD4+ T cells. A purity above 95% was achieved for all sorted populations. PBMCs were isolated immediately by Lymphoprep density gradient centrifugation and stained directly without culture. To minimize batch effects, samples were stained and sorted in pairs, one healthy donor with one patient per experiment. Based on the germline V gene (reference sequence), the CDR1 and CDR2 sequences are GTSNPN and SVGIG. CDR3 length: 13 amino acids, cysteine to phenylalanine. The CDR3 DNA has 39 bases and is translated from base 1. Trimming costs V 3 bases and J 0 bases, and their ends lie 9 bases apart. The entire amount of isolated RNA was reverse transcribed using the High Capacity cDNA Reverse Transcription Kit, so the sequenced TCRB transcripts were expressed ones. Deep immunoSEQ sequencing was applied to naive, central memory and regulatory T cell samples, giving an average of around 4 million total reads per sample. Sorted cells were lysed in RLT buffer and RNA was extracted with DNase-treated RNeasy Micro or Mini kits, depending on cell number. To prevent cross-contamination, every cell subset was processed on its own, while patient and healthy donor samples were processed together. Using the immunoSEQ multiplex PCR, TCRB sequences were amplified from cDNA into 87-bp fragments spanning the CDR3 region. Amplicons were sequenced on the Illumina HiSeq platform. As for the original processing: PCR bias was computationally corrected using synthetic template baselines, reads within Hamming distance 2 were collapsed, and singletons that could not be merged were discarded. By aligning reads against IMGT, V, D and J genes, CDR3 length, and insertions or deletions at six rearrangement sites were assigned. Clonotype counts were normalized to sorted cell number within each subset before computing true diversity and Gini coefficients with the tcR R package. The overlap coefficient, calculated on TCRB nucleotide sequences, was used to measure repertoire sharing. As a proxy for the pre-selection repertoire, out-of-frame TCRB sequences from naive cells were analyzed. This is the immuneACCESS table as TCRdb keeps it, with only in-frame sequences that have V and J called. A part of the clones is gone; compared with another copy, unresolved V genes explain less than half, and the rest is unexplained. V, J and clone size were drawn from that table, and D and trimming were deduced from the DNA. The sample data list a few hundred thousand clones, and 9.6% of these were observed just once. The ten biggest clones cover under 0.045% of the sample.

The sequence derives from a woman younger than 35 in good health. The chain joins TRBV30 to TRBJ2-7; the D gene remains uncertain. The sample comprised naive CD4+ T cells from blood. The cell subset or site label, read with the paper, signifies: true naive CD4+ T cells. The CDR3 in this case is CAWRKHSSYEQYF. The bases read TGTGCCTGGAGGAAACACAGCTCCTACGAGCAGTACTTC.